These T cell receptor beta chains were read from a single sample in a study of T cells in Graves' hyperthyroidism and ophthalmopathy. Each CDR3 protein gets one entry after TCRdb re-called the multiplex PCR reads with MiXCR. The sample contains hundreds of thousands of distinct CDR3 sequences, around 20% of which appear only once. Sequenced material: blood. Every receptor here comes from a man aged 25 to 40 with Graves' ophthalmopathy. CDR3s include the opening cysteine and the closing phenylalanine or tryptophan. A D gene is named only where the DNA matches it firmly. A clone size is listed for some rows: how often the clone was seen (once, few, many), or a class if it is expanded.

d_gene,v_gene,j_gene,abundance,CDR3aa,CDR3nt
.,TRBV24-1,TRBJ2-1,few,CATSDLGSGGNEQFF,TGTGCCACCAGTGATTTAGGTAGCGGAGGGAATGAGCAGTTCTTC
TRBD2,TRBV5-1,TRBJ2-1,many,CASSLAVAGPVYEQFF,TGCGCCAGCAGCTTGGCAGTAGCGGGACCGGTCTATGAGCAGTTCTTC
TRBD2,TRBV20-1,TRBJ2-1,few,CSAWTSGGSEQFF,TGCAGTGCTTGGACTAGCGGGGGGAGTGAGCAGTTCTTC
.,TRBV19,TRBJ1-1,.,CASMGPTAPEAFF,TGTGCCAGTATGGGTCCTACGGCCCCTGAAGCTTTCTTT
.,TRBV4-2,TRBJ1-1,.,CASSQADTTNTEAFF,TGTGCCAGCAGCCAAGCCGACACCACGAACACTGAAGCTTTCTTT
.,TRBV18,TRBJ1-2,few,CASSPQRQYVNYGYTF,TGTGCCAGCTCACCCCAGCGCCAATATGTTAACTATGGCTACACCTTC
.,TRBV10-3,TRBJ1-2,many,CAISGGDYGYTF,TGTGCCATCAGTGGGGGGGACTATGGCTACACCTTC
TRBD2,TRBV9,TRBJ2-7,.,CASSVAGREVDEQYF,TGTGCCAGCAGCGTAGCAGGGCGGGAGGTCGACGAGCAGTACTTC
.,TRBV6-2/TRBV6-3,TRBJ2-3,.,CASSLARRTDTQYF,TGTGCCAGCAGTCTAGCGAGACGCACAGATACGCAGTATTTT
.,TRBV7-2,TRBJ2-4,few,CASSPLLLAKNIQYF,TGTGCCAGCAGCCCCCTCTTACTAGCCAAAAACATTCAGTACTTC
.,TRBV11-1,TRBJ2-3,many,CASSRGTSTDTQYF,TGTGCCAGCAGCCGAGGGACTAGCACAGATACGCAGTATTTT
.,TRBV30,TRBJ2-1,many,CAWSYRDEQFF,TGTGCCTGGAGTTATAGGGATGAGCAGTTCTTC
.,TRBV5-6,TRBJ1-4,.,CASSSGTEEKLFF,TGTGCCAGCAGCTCAGGAACAGAAGAAAAACTGTTTTTT
.,TRBV6-1,TRBJ1-1,.,CASNPGSIMNTEAFF,TGTGCCAGCAACCCCGGGAGCATCATGAACACTGAAGCTTTCTTT
.,TRBV6-1,TRBJ1-1,.,CASTDGGVGTEAFF,TGTGCCAGCACCGATGGGGGGGTGGGCACTGAAGCTTTCTTT
TRBD1,TRBV5-1,TRBJ2-3,few,CASSNRDSRTDTQYF,TGCGCCAGCAGCAACCGGGACAGCCGCACAGATACGCAGTATTTT
.,TRBV10-3,TRBJ2-7,.,CATRGTSYEQYF,TGTGCCACCCGGGGCACCTCCTACGAGCAGTACTTC
.,TRBV20-1,TRBJ2-7,.,CSARRSGTYEQYF,TGCAGTGCTAGACGTAGCGGCACCTACGAGCAGTACTTC
TRBD2,TRBV5-1,TRBJ2-7,many,CASSPRVGASGTYEQYF,TGCGCCAGCAGCCCACGCGTCGGGGCTAGCGGGACCTACGAGCAGTACTTC
.,TRBV11-2,TRBJ1-5,many,CASSIQLVNQPQHF,TGTGCCAGCAGCATTCAGTTGGTGAATCAGCCCCAGCATTTT
TRBD2,TRBV4-1,TRBJ2-1,.,CASSHPSGSSYNEQFF,TGCGCCAGCAGCCACCCTAGCGGGAGCTCCTACAATGAGCAGTTCTTC
.,TRBV20-1,TRBJ2-7,.,CSANPQTYEQYF,TGCAGTGCTAACCCCCAGACCTACGAGCAGTACTTC
.,TRBV18,TRBJ2-1,.,CASYDSLYNEQFF,TGTGCCAGTTACGACAGTTTGTACAATGAGCAGTTCTTC
TRBD2,TRBV20-1,TRBJ2-3,many,CSARYLSGRVTDTQYF,TGCAGTGCTAGATATCTCAGCGGGAGGGTCACAGATACGCAGTATTTT
TRBD2,TRBV5-8,TRBJ2-1,.,CASSFASGVPSSYNEQFF,TGTGCCAGCAGCTTCGCTAGCGGAGTCCCCAGCTCCTACAATGAGCAGTTCTTC
.,TRBV6-1,TRBJ2-7,few,CASRWASYEQYF,TGTGCCAGCAGGTGGGCGTCCTACGAGCAGTACTTC
TRBD1,TRBV28,TRBJ1-6,many,CASSPGQANNSPLHF,TGTGCCAGCAGTCCCGGACAGGCCAACAATTCACCCCTCCACTTT
.,TRBV29-1,TRBJ2-3,.,CSVEYGTSQYF,TGCAGCGTTGAATACGGGACAAGCCAGTATTTT
.,TRBV29-1,TRBJ1-2,.,CSTLAPDSNYGYTF,TGCAGTACTCTAGCTCCTGACTCTAACTATGGCTACACCTTC
TRBD1,TRBV6-2/TRBV6-3,TRBJ1-1,.,CASSSGQANTKAFF,TGTGCCAGCAGCTCCGGACAGGCGAACACTAAAGCTTTCTTT
.,TRBV19,TRBJ1-4,.,CASRRTLSWGEKLFF,TGTGCCAGCCGACGGACCCTATCATGGGGAGAAAAACTGTTTTTT
.,TRBV13,TRBJ2-2,few,CASSPSLEHTGELFF,TGTGCCAGCAGCCCCTCGCTAGAGCACACCGGGGAGCTGTTTTTT
TRBD2,TRBV11-2,TRBJ2-7,.,CASSGTSGSRGEQYF,TGTGCCAGCAGCGGGACTAGCGGGAGTAGAGGGGAGCAGTACTTC
TRBD1,TRBV7-6,TRBJ2-7,.,CASSKGQALSEQYF,TGTGCCAGCAGCAAGGGACAGGCCCTCAGCGAGCAGTACTTC
TRBD2,TRBV10-1,TRBJ2-1,few,CASSESISGSMNEQFF,TGCGCCAGCAGTGAGTCGATTAGCGGGAGTATGAATGAGCAGTTCTTC
.,TRBV27,TRBJ2-2,.,CASRADRISGELFF,TGTGCCAGCAGGGCAGACAGAATCTCCGGGGAGCTGTTTTTT
.,TRBV20-1,TRBJ1-6,.,CSARDRRKSSYNSPLHF,TGCAGTGCTAGAGACAGACGAAAAAGCTCCTATAATTCACCCCTCCACTTT